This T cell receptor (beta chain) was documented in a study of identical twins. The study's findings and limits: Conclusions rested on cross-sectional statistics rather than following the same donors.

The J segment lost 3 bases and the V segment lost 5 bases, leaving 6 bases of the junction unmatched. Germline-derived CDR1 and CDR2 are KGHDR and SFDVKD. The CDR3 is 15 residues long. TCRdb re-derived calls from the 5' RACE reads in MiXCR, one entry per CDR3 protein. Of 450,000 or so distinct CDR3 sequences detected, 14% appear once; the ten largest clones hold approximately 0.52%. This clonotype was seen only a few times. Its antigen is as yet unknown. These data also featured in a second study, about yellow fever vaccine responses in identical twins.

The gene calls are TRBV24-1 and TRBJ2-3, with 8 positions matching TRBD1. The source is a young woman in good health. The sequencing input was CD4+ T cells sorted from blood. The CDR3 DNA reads TGTGCCACCAGTGCGCGACAGGGGTCGACAGATACGCAGTATTTT. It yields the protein CATSARQGSTDTQYF.